These T cell receptor beta chains were read from a single sample in a study of blood T cell repertoires in COVID-19. Profiling relied on immunoSEQ multiplex PCR, and the TCRdb table lists in-frame clones only, not all of them. The sample has 200,000 to 250,000 clones, about 84% seen once; the top ten hold nearly 7.5%. Sequenced sample: PBMCs or T cells enriched from blood (not recorded which). The receptors originated from a woman in her forties with acute COVID-19. The CDR3 runs from the conserved cysteine through the conserved F or W. The D gene is left open where the match is weak. The size entry is marked missing in some rows and otherwise reads once, few, many or a size class.

CDR3	DNA	size	length	D	V	J
CASKRPENQPQHF	TGTGCCAGCAAGAGGCCAGAAAATCAGCCCCAGCATTTT	.	13	.	TRBV6-8	TRBJ1-5
CASSDGAATNEKLFF	TGTGCCAGCAGTGATGGGGCGGCAACTAATGAAAAACTGTTTTTT	.	15	.	TRBV2	TRBJ1-4
CASSLVRVPEAFF	TGTGCCAGCAGCTTAGTCAGGGTCCCTGAAGCTTTCTTT	few	13	.	TRBV7-9	TRBJ1-1
CAISDDRQSRRYGYTF	TGTGCCATCAGTGATGACAGACAGTCGAGACGCTATGGCTACACCTTC	.	16	.	TRBV10-3	TRBJ1-2
CASSFDTGGHEKLFF	TGCGCCAGCAGCTTTGACACAGGGGGCCATGAAAAACTGTTTTTT	.	15	TRBD1	TRBV5-1	TRBJ1-4
CASTLQQANYEQYF	TGTGCCAGCACCTTACAACAGGCCAACTACGAGCAGTACTTC	.	14	.	TRBV7-3	TRBJ2-7
CASSISGGTGNSPLHF	TGTGCCAGCAGTATCTCCGGCGGGACAGGGAATTCACCCCTCCACTTT	.	16	TRBD1	TRBV28	TRBJ1-6
CASSDFTRNQPQHF	TGTGCCAGCAGTGATTTCACCCGGAATCAGCCCCAGCATTTT	once	14	.	TRBV2	TRBJ1-5
CASSAGGLAGPTSWDIQYF	TGCGCCAGCAGCGCTGGTGGACTAGCGGGTCCGACGTCGTGGGACATTCAGTACTTC	.	19	TRBD2	TRBV5-1	TRBJ2-4
CASSSGLMNTEAFF	TGTGCCAGCAGTTCGGGACTGATGAACACTGAAGCTTTCTTT	.	14	.	TRBV27	TRBJ1-1
CASSIDRAPLNEQYF	TGTGCCAGTAGTATCGACAGGGCCCCTTTGAACGAGCAGTACTTC	.	15	TRBD1	TRBV19	TRBJ2-7
CASTSGLLGQGKGSTEAFF	TGTGCCAGTACCTCAGGCCTCTTGGGACAGGGAAAGGGGAGCACTGAAGCTTTCTTT	.	19	TRBD1	TRBV19	TRBJ1-1
CASSPGGQGYTF	TGTGCCAGCAGCCCAGGGGGCCAGGGCTACACCTTC	.	12	TRBD1	TRBV5-6	TRBJ1-2
CASSIDRDGAFF	TGTGCCAGTAGTATTGACAGGGACGGAGCTTTCTTT	.	12	TRBD1	TRBV19	TRBJ1-1
CAITQGDGYTF	TGTGCCATCACCCAGGGGGATGGCTACACCTTC	.	11	TRBD1	TRBV10-3	TRBJ1-2
CSVFVGQGNYGYTF	TGCAGCGTGTTCGTGGGACAGGGTAACTATGGCTACACCTTC	.	14	TRBD1	TRBV29-1	TRBJ1-2
CASSQGEWDEKLFF	TGCGCCAGCAGCCAAGGGGAGTGGGATGAAAAACTGTTTTTT	.	14	.	TRBV4-3	TRBJ1-4
CASSPVRGTVSNEQFF	TGTGCCAGCAGCCCGGTCCGTGGGACTGTTAGTAATGAGCAGTTCTTC	.	16	.	TRBV7-3	TRBJ2-1
CASSLNLFGYTF	TGTGCCAGCAGTTTAAATTTATTCGGCTACACCTTC	.	12	.	TRBV12-3/TRBV12-4	TRBJ1-2
CASSSPGQGAEKLFF	TGTGCCAGCAGCTCGCCGGGACAGGGGGCGGAAAAACTGTTTTTT	.	15	TRBD1	TRBV5-4	TRBJ1-4
CASSRLRQGGKEKLFF	TGTGCCAGCAGTCGACTTCGACAGGGAGGTAAAGAAAAACTGTTTTTT	.	16	TRBD1	TRBV6-2/TRBV6-3	TRBJ1-4
CASSTTSLGSETQYF	TGTGCCAGCAGCACGACTAGCTTGGGATCGGAGACCCAGTACTTC	.	15	TRBD2	TRBV7-2	TRBJ2-5
CASSPSSGPRDTQYF	TGTGCCAGCAGCCCCTCGAGCGGCCCAAGGGATACGCAGTATTTT	.	15	.	TRBV5-4	TRBJ2-3
CASSAGANIQYF	TGTGCCAGCAGTGCAGGGGCAAACATTCAGTACTTC	.	12	.	TRBV2	TRBJ2-4
CAISESLAGDTGELFF	TGTGCCATCAGTGAGAGTCTAGCGGGAGACACCGGGGAGCTGTTTTTT	.	16	TRBD2	TRBV10-3	TRBJ2-2
CASPSDRAGNTIYF	TGTGCCAGCCCAAGCGACAGGGCTGGAAACACCATATATTTT	.	14	TRBD1	TRBV28	TRBJ1-3
CASSAQGGNTGELFF	TGTGCCAGCAGTGCTCAGGGGGGGAACACCGGGGAGCTGTTTTTT	.	15	.	TRBV2	TRBJ2-2
CASSVAGGPYEQFF	TGTGCCAGCAGTGTTGCGGGGGGGCCGTATGAGCAGTTCTTC	.	14	TRBD2	TRBV6-4	TRBJ2-1
CASSLRGGGQPQHF	TGTGCCAGCAGTCTCAGGGGTGGAGGACAGCCCCAGCATTTT	.	14	.	TRBV28	TRBJ1-5
CASSLFRLNTGELFF	TGTGCCAGCAGCTTATTCCGACTGAACACCGGGGAGCTGTTTTTT	.	15	.	TRBV11-2	TRBJ2-2
CASSYTRDSSEAFF	TGTGCCAGCAGTTACACCCGGGACAGTTCTGAAGCTTTCTTT	.	14	TRBD1	TRBV6-2/TRBV6-3	TRBJ1-1
CASSLSPGSYEQYF	TGTGCCAGCAGCTTGTCCCCGGGATCCTACGAGCAGTACTTC	.	14	.	TRBV7-2	TRBJ2-7
CAISADLTPNYGYTF	TGTGCCATCAGTGCCGACTTGACGCCTAACTATGGCTACACCTTC	.	15	.	TRBV10-3	TRBJ1-2
CASSIRGPDQPQHF	TGTGCCAGTAGTATAAGGGGGCCGGATCAGCCCCAGCATTTT	once	14	TRBD1	TRBV19	TRBJ1-5
CASSDSTNSPLHF	TGTGCCAGCAGTGACTCGACAAATTCACCCCTCCACTTT	once	13	.	TRBV6-4	TRBJ1-6
CAWSAVFYGYTF	TGTGCCTGGAGTGCGGTGTTCTATGGCTACACCTTC	.	12	.	TRBV30	TRBJ1-2
CASRQNYGYTF	TGTGCCAGCAGACAAAACTATGGCTACACCTTC	few	11	.	TRBV2	TRBJ1-2
CASIRKQQGTYNEQFF	TGTGCCAGCATACGTAAACAGCAGGGAACCTACAATGAGCAGTTCTTC	.	16	.	TRBV6-4	TRBJ2-1
CASSSLGLTEGEAFF	TGCGCCAGCAGCTCCTTGGGACTAACAGAGGGTGAAGCTTTCTTT	.	15	.	TRBV5-1	TRBJ1-1
CAAGGMVTRSGANVLTF	TGTGCCGCGGGGGGAATGGTTACTCGCTCTGGGGCCAACGTCCTGACTTTC	.	17	TRBD2	TRBV28	TRBJ2-6
CASSVEILTYEQYF	TGTGCCAGCAGCGTAGAAATTCTAACCTACGAGCAGTACTTC	.	14	.	TRBV9	TRBJ2-7
CASSQGSTGAGELFF	TGCGCCAGCAGCCAAGGTTCTACAGGGGCCGGGGAGCTGTTTTTT	few	15	TRBD1	TRBV4-3	TRBJ2-2